Presented here are 10 T cell receptor beta chains from one specimen sequenced in a study of blood T cell repertoires in COVID-19 (dated by TCRdb to 2018 to 2020). Library method: the immunoSEQ multiplex PCR assay. TCRdb obtained this table from immuneACCESS and retained in-frame rearrangements with V and J assigned. These tables miss some clones; where compared with another copy, unresolved V genes account for less than half of the shortfall, and the remainder is unexplained. The sample table contains tens of thousands of clones; only one count was recorded for more than 80% of them. The leading ten clones occupy 2.5% to 3% of the sample. Sequencing used peripheral blood. Receptor source: a man aged 50 to 60 with COVID-19, enrolled during active disease.

The J gene is TRBJ2-2, the V gene TRBV5-4, with D uncertain. Germline loops: CDR1 SGHNT, CDR2 YYREEE (reference sequence). This CDR3 has 13 residues. Trimming stripped 4 bases from V and 0 bases from J, with 4 bases between. CDR3: CASSRANTGELFF. The CDR3 bases are TGTGCCAGCAGCCGAGCGAACACCGGGGAGCTGTTTTTT.

This clone turned up a few times. This chain connects TRBV6-2 or TRBV6-3 to TRBJ2-1, with a weak D call TRBD1 (5 bases). V was pared by 3 bases and J by 1 base, with 7 bases between. Germline CDR1 is MNHEY and CDR2 is SVGEGT. This CDR3 is built from 14 residues. The chain's CDR3 is CASSYGASYNEQFF. CDR3 sequence (DNA): TGTGCCAGCAGTTATGGGGCATCCTACAATGAGCAGTTCTTC.

The chain couples TRBV7-9 to TRBJ1-3; D is possibly TRBD1 (6 bases). V was shortened by 4 bases and J by 4 bases, with 11 bases between the two germline ends. CDR1 is SEHNR, CDR2 FQNEAQ, per germline (reference sequence). CDR3 length equals 14 residues. Here the CDR3 reads CASSSAGVGNTIYF. In nucleotides, the CDR3 is TGTGCCAGCAGCTCCGCAGGGGTGGGAAACACCATATATTTT.

The chain combines TRBV2 with TRBJ1-5; tentatively, D is TRBD1 (6 bases). Trimming took 5 bases from V and 0 from J, leaving 11 bases between them. Per germline, CDR1 SNHLY and CDR2 FYNNEI. This CDR3 region has 15 residues. The CDR3 loop is CASSWTARSNQPQHF. CDR3 DNA: TGTGCCAGCAGTTGGACAGCACGTAGCAATCAGCCCCAGCATTTT.

This clone appeared a few times. This chain uses TRBV4-1 with TRBJ2-5; perhaps TRBD2 as D (6 bases). Germline V gives CDR1 MGHRA, CDR2 YSYEKL. Trimming took 1 base from V and 10 from J, leaving 13 bases between them. The CDR3 length is 13 residues. CDR3 nucleotide sequence: TGCGCCAGCAGCCAAGTGGGGCTAGCGTACCAGTACTTC. Translating it yields CASSQVGLAYQYF.

The rearrangement uses TRBV28 and TRBJ1-6; D is unresolved. The CDR3 spans 13 residues. Trimming took off 3 bases at V and 4 bases at J, with 4 bases between the two ends. The germline V gene encodes CDR1 MDHEN and CDR2 SYDVKM. The DNA for the CDR3 is TGTGCCAGCAGTTTGAGATATAATTCACCCCTCCACTTT. This sequence encodes CASSLRYNSPLHF.

The V gene is TRBV27, the J gene TRBJ1-2, with TRBD1 identical over 7 bases. V shed 6 bases, J shed 4 bases, and the junction held 14 bases outside the gene matches. This CDR3 has 16 amino acids. Germline V gene lookup returns CDR1 MNHEY and CDR2 SMNVEV (reference sequence). The CDR3 nucleotides are TGTGCCAGCAGCGAACGTGGGGACAGATTATTCTATGGCTACACCTTC. Protein: CASSERGDRLFYGYTF.

The chain carries TRBV7-2 and TRBJ2-7; weak D call: TRBD2 (6 bases). Germline CDR1 is SGHTA and CDR2 is FQGNSA. The CDR3 extends over 16 amino acids. Trimming removed 0 bases at V and 4 bases at J, with 16 bases between. CDR3 bases: TGTGCCAGCAGCTTAGCGGGGGGAGCGGGTCTGTACGAGCAGTACTTC. Protein product: CASSLAGGAGLYEQYF.

This sequence joins TRBV10-3 and TRBJ2-5; 11 positions match TRBD2. V lost 4 bases to trimming and J lost 3 bases; unmatched junction nucleotides: 1. CDR3 length: 14 residues. Germline V gives CDR1 ENHRY, CDR2 SYGVKD. CDR3 residues: CAISAGLAEETQYF. CDR3 sequence (DNA): TGTGCCATCAGTGCGGGACTAGCGGAAGAGACCCAGTACTTC.

The genes are TRBV2 and TRBJ1-2, with 7 bases aligning to TRBD1. After removal of 6 bases from V and 3 bases from J, the junction contained 4 bases not matched to a gene. Per the germline V gene, CDR1 is SNHLY and CDR2 is FYNNEI. This CDR3 is 13 amino acids long. The CDR3 loop reads CASRRDSYYGYTF. CDR3 nucleotides: TGTGCCAGCAGAAGGGACAGCTACTATGGCTACACCTTC. The full variable domain, with the rest looked up from reference TRBV2 and TRBJ1-2, is EPEVTQTPSHQVTQMGQEVILRCVPISNHLYFYWYRQILGQKVEFLVSFYNNEISEKSEIFDDQFSVERPDGSNFTLKIRSTKLEDSAMYFCASRRDSYYGYTFGSGTRLTVV.